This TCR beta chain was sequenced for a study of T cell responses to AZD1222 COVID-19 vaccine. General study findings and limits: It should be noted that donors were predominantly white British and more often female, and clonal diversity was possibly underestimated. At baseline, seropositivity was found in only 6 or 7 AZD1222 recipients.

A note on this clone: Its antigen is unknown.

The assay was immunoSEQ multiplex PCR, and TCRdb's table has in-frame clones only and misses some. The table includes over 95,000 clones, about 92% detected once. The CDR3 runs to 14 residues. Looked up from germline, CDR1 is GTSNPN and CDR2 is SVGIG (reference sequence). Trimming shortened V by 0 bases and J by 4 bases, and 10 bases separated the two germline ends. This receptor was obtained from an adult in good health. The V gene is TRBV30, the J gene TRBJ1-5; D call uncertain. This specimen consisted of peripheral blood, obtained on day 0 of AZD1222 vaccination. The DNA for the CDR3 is TGTGCCTGGAGTGTACCTATGGGAAATCAGCCCCAGCATTTT. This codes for CAWSVPMGNQPQHF.